This TCR beta chain was identified in a study of human T cells and chemical hapten exposure. Study at large: How much TCR each sample yielded varied, mostly because pooled library volumes differed slightly. Findings and limits, study-wide: DPC sensitization produced no change in TCRs with frequency above 1 in 1000.

V was clipped by 2 bases and J by 4 bases; unmatched bases: 9. Per germline, CDR1 MNHEY and CDR2 SMNVEV (reference sequence). CDR3 length: 16 residues. Regarding time point: pre-sensitization, week 0. The treatment was: therapeutic diphenylcyclopropenone sensitization with weekly scalp DPC. Blood collection took place prior to placing each patch test. This clonotype was recorded at least ten times. The antigen remains undetermined. TCRdb fed the RACE reads into MiXCR, producing one record per CDR3 protein. The table has around 350,000 distinct CDR3 sequences, 5% to 6.5% seen once. The rearrangement links TRBV27 to TRBJ2-3, with 7 bases aligning to TRBD1. The receptor was isolated from a woman aged 18-29 years with alopecia areata. Some clones in this sample may be carry-over from other donors' samples. The source was whole blood, collected in connection with sensitization to the hapten diphenylcyclopropenone (DPC). This CDR3 is CASSLGINRGADTQYF. The CDR3 DNA is TGTGCCAGCAGTTTAGGTATAAACAGGGGAGCAGATACGCAGTATTTT.